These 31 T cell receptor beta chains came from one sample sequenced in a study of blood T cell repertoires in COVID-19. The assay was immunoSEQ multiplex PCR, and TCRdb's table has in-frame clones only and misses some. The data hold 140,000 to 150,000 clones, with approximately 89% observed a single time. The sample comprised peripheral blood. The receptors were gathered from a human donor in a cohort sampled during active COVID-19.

The CDR3 loop is CASRRPGQGATETQYF. DNA of the CDR3: TGTGCCAGCAGACGTCCAGGACAGGGGGCTACAGAGACCCAGTACTTC. This chain joins TRBV11-2 and TRBJ2-5; 11 nucleotides line up with TRBD1. The germline V gene has CDR1 SGHAT and CDR2 FQNNGV. The CDR3 runs to 16 residues. The junction had 10 bases not matched to a gene; V was cut back by 6 bases and J by 4 bases.

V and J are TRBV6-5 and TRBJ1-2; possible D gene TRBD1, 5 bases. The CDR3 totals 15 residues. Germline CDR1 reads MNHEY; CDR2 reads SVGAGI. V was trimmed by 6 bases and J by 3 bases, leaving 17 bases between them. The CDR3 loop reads CASSVQGAFDYGYTF. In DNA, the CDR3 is TGTGCCAGCAGCGTCCAGGGCGCGTTTGACTATGGCTACACCTTC.

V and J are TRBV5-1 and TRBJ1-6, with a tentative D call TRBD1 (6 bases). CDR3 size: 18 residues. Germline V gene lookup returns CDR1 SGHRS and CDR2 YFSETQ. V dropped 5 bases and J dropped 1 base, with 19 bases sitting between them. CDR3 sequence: CASSIGIGGPSYNSPLHF. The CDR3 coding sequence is TGCGCCAGCAGTATTGGAATCGGGGGGCCGTCCTATAATTCACCCCTCCACTTT. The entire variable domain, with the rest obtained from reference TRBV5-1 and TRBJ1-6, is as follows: KAGVTQTPRYLIKTRGQQVTLSCSPISGHRSVSWYQQTPGQGLQFLFEYFSETQRNKGNFPGRFSGRQFSNSRSEMNVSTLELGDSALYLCASSIGIGGPSYNSPLHFGNGTRLTVT.

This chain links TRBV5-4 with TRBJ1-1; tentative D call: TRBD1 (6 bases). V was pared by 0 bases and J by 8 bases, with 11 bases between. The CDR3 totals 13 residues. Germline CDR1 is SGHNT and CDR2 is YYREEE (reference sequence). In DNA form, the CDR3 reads TGTGCCAGCAGCTTGGGGCAGGGGATCGAAGCTTTCTTT. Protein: CASSLGQGIEAFF. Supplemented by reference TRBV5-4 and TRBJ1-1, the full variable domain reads ETGVTQSPTHLIKTRGQQVTLRCSSQSGHNTVSWYQQALGQGPQFIFQYYREEENGRGNFPPRFSGLQFPNYSSELNVNALELDDSALYLCASSLGQGIEAFFGQGTRLTVV.

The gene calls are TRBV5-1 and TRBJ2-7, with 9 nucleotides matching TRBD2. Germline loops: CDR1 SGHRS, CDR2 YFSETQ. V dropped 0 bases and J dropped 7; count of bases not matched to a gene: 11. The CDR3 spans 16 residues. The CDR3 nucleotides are TGCGCCAGCAGCTTGGCCCAGGGCGGGGGGGCAGGAGAGCAGTACTTC. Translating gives CASSLAQGGGAGEQYF.

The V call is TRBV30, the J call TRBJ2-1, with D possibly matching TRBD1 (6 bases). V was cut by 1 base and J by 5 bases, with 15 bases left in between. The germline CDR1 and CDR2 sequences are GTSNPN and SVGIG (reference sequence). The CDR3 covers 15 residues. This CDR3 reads CAWSEGITGNNEQFF. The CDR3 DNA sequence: TGTGCCTGGAGTGAGGGAATAACAGGGAACAATGAGCAGTTCTTC.

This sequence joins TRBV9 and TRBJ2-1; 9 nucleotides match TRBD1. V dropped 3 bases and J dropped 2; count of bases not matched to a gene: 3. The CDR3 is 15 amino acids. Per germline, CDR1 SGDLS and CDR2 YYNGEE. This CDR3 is CASSETGGAYNEQFF. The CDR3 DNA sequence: TGTGCCAGCAGCGAGACAGGGGGGGCCTACAATGAGCAGTTCTTC.

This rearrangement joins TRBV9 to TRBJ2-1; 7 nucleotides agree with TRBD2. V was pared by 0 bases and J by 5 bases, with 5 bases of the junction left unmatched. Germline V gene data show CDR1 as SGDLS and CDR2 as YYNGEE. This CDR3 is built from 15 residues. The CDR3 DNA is TGTGCCAGCAGCGTAGCGGGGGGTATACACAATGAGCAGTTCTTC. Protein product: CASSVAGGIHNEQFF.

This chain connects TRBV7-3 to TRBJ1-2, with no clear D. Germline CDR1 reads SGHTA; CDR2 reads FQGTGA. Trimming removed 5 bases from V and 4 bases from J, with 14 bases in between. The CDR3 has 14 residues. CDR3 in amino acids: CASSPGRASYGYTF. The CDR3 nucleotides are TGTGCCAGCAGCCCTGGGAGGGCCTCCTATGGCTACACCTTC.

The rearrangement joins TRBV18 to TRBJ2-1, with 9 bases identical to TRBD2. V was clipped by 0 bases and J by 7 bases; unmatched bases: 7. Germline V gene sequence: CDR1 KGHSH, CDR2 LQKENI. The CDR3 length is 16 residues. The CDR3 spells CASSPPRRGGGNEQFF. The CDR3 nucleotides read TGTGCCAGCTCACCACCTCGGCGGGGGGGAGGGAATGAGCAGTTCTTC.

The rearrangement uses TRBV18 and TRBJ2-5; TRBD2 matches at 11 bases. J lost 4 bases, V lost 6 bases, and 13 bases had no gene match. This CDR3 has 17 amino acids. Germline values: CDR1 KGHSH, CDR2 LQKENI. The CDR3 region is CASSRTTSGVGGETQYF. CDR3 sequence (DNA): TGTGCCAGCTCCCGCACGACTAGCGGGGTCGGGGGAGAGACCCAGTACTTC.

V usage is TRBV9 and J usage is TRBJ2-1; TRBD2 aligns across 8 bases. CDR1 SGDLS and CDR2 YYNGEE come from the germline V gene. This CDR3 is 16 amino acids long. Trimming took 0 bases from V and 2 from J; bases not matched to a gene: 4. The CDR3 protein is CASSVVGRGAYNEQFF. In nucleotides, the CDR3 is TGTGCCAGCAGCGTAGTTGGGCGGGGGGCCTACAATGAGCAGTTCTTC.

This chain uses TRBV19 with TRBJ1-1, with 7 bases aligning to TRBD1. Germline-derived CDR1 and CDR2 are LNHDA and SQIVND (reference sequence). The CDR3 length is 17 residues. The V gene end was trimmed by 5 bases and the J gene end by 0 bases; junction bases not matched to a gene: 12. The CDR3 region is CASSHHRQGKMNTEAFF. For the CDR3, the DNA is TGTGCCAGTAGTCACCACAGACAGGGAAAAATGAACACTGAAGCTTTCTTT.

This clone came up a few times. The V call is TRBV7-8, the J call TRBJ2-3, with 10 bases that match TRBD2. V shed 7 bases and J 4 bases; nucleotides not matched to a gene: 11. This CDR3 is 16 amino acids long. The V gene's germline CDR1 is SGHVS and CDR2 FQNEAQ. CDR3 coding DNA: TGTGCCAGCACCCTAGAAGCGGGGGGGCCTTCAGATACGCAGTATTTT. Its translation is CASTLEAGGPSDTQYF.

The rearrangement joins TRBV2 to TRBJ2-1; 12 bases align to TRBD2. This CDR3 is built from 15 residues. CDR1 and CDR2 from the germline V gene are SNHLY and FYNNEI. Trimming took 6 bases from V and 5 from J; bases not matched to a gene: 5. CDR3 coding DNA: TGTGCCAGCAGCGAGACTAGCGGGGGAAACAATGAGCAGTTCTTC. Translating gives CASSETSGGNNEQFF.

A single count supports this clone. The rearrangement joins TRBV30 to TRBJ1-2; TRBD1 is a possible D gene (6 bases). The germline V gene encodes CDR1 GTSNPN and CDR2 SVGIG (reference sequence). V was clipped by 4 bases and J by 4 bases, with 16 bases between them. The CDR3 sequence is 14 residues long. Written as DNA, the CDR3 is TGTGCCTGGACCCCGCAACAGGGACCCTATGGCTACACCTTC. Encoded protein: CAWTPQQGPYGYTF.

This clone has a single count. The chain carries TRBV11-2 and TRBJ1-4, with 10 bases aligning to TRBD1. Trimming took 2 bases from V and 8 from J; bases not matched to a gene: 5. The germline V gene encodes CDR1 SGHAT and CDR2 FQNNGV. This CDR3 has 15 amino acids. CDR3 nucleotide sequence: TGTGCCAGCAGCTTACATGGGACAGGGGTAGAAAAACTGTTTTTT. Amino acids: CASSLHGTGVEKLFF.

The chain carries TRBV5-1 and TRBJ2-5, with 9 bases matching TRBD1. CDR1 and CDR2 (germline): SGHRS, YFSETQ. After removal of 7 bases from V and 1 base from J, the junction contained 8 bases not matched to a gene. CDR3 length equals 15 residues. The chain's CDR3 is CASHQGQGGQETQYF. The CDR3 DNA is TGCGCCAGCCATCAGGGACAGGGTGGCCAAGAGACCCAGTACTTC.

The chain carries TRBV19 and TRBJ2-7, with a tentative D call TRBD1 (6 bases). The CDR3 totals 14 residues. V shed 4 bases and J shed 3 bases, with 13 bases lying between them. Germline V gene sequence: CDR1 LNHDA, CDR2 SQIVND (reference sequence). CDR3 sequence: CASSTSQGYYEQYF. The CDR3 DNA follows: TGTGCCAGTAGTACTTCCCAGGGGTACTACGAGCAGTACTTC.

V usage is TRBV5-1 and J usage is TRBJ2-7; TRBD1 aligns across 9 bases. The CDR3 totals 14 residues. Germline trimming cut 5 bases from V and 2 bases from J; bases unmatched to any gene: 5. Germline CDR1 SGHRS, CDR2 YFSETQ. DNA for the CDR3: TGCGCCAGCAGTCCCGGGACAGGGACCTACGAGCAGTACTTC. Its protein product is CASSPGTGTYEQYF.

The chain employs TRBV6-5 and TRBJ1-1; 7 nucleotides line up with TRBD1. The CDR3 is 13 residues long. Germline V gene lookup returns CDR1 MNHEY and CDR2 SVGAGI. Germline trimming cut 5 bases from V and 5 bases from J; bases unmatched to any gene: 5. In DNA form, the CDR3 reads TGTGCCAGCAGTCGTAACAGGGGAACTGAAGCTTTCTTT. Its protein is CASSRNRGTEAFF.

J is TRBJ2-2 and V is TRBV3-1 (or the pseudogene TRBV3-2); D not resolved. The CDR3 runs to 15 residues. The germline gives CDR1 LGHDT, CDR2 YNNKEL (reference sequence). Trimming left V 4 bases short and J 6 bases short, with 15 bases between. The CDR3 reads CASSPKSIDPGELFF. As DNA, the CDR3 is TGTGCCAGCAGCCCTAAAAGCATCGATCCCGGGGAGCTGTTTTTT.

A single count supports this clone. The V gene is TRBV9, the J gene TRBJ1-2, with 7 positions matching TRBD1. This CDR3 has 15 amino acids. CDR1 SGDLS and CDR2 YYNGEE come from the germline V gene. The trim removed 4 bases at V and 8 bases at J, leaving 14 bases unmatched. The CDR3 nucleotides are TGTGCCAGCAGCCCCCGGACAGGAGAGGGGGACGGCTACACCTTC. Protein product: CASSPRTGEGDGYTF.

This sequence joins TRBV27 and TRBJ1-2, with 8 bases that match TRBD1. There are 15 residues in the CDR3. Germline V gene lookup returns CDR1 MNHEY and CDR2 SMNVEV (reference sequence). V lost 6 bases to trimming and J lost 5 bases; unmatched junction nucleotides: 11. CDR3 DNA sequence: TGTGCCAGCAGCTCGCCAGGACAGGGAAGATATGGCTACACCTTC. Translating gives CASSSPGQGRYGYTF.

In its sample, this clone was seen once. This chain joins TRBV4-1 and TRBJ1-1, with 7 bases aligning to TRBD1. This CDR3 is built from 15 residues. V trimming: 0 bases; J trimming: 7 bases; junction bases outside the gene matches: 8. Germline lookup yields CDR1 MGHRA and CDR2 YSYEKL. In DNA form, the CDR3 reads TGCGCCAGCAGCCAAGAAGGAAGGGGGCAGGGTGAAGCTTTCTTT. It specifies CASSQEGRGQGEAFF.

CDR3 in amino acids: CATKRGAFNEQFF. CDR3 coding DNA: TGTGCCACCAAGCGGGGGGCCTTCAATGAGCAGTTCTTC. The rearrangement uses TRBV13 and TRBJ2-1, with 9 bases fitting TRBD2. CDR3 length: 13 residues. The germline CDR1 and CDR2 sequences are PRHDT and FYEKMQ (reference sequence). V gave up 10 bases and J gave up 6 bases; unmatched junction bases: 7.

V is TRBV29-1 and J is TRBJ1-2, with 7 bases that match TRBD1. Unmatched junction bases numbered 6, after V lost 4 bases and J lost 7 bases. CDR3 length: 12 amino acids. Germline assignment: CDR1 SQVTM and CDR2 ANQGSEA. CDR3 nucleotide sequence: TGCAGCGTTGTAACAGGGGCCTCTGGCTACACCTTC. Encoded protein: CSVVTGASGYTF.

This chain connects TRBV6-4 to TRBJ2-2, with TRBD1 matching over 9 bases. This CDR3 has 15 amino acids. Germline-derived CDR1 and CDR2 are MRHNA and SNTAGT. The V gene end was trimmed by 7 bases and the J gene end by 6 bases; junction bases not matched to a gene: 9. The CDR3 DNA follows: TGTGCCAGCACACCGGGACAGGGATTTTCCGGGGAGCTGTTTTTT. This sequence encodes CASTPGQGFSGELFF.

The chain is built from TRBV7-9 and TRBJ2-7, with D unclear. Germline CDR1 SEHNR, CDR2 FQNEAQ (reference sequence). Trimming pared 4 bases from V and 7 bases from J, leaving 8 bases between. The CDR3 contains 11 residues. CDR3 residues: CASSSLLEQYF. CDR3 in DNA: TGTGCCAGCAGCTCCCTCCTGGAGCAGTACTTC.

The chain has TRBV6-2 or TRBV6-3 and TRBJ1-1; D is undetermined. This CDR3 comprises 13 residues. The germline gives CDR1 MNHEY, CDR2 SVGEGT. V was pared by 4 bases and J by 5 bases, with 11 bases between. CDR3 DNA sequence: TGTGCCAGCAGTTTGGGCTCAGGAACTGAAGCTTTCTTT. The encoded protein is CASSLGSGTEAFF.

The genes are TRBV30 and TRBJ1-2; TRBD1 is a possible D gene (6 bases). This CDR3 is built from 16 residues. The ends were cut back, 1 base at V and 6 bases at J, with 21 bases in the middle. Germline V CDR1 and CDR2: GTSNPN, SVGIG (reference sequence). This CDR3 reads CAWSELNRVWVDGYTF. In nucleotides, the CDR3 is TGTGCCTGGAGTGAACTTAACAGGGTGTGGGTGGATGGCTACACCTTC.